A single sample gave rise to the 3 T cell receptor beta chains below, sequenced in a study of blood T cells in healthy people across ages. For the second PCR, which ran for 7 to 11 cycles, a sample-barcoded 5' primer and a J-beta primer mix were used. TCRdb processed the 5' RACE reads anew with MiXCR; each CDR3 protein has one entry. The data show around 1,000,000 distinct CDR3 sequences, about 23% seen once. These data were also reused for a study on T cells of mothers and their children.

What was sequenced was blood. The receptors come from a girl between 2 and 10 years old in good health.

This clonotype was seen more than once but under ten times. This chain uses TRBV13 with TRBJ2-7; a weak D match, TRBD2 (5 bases). With 2 bases removed from V and 7 bases from J, the gap between germline ends came to 12 bases. Germline CDR1 PRHDT, CDR2 FYEKMQ (reference sequence). This CDR3 has 13 residues. CDR3 DNA: TGTGCCAGCAGCTTAAGAGCGGAGAATGAGCAGTACTTC. It yields the protein CASSLRAENEQYF.

The rearrangement joins TRBV24-1 to TRBJ2-5, with a weak D call TRBD1 (6 bases). V was pared by 5 bases and J by 1 base, with 16 bases between. In germline, CDR1 is KGHDR, CDR2 SFDVKD. The CDR3 has 16 amino acids. The CDR3 spells CATSGEPGQPQETQYF. The CDR3 DNA is TGTGCCACCAGTGGCGAACCGGGACAACCCCAAGAGACCCAGTACTTC.

This clonotype was counted only a few times. The chain links TRBV7-2 to TRBJ2-7; 7 bases fit TRBD2. From germline, CDR1 is SGHTA and CDR2 FQGNSA. The ends lost 5 bases at V and 6 bases at J; junction bases unmatched: 10. The CDR3 spans 14 residues. CDR3 sequence (DNA): TGTGCCAGCAGCCGCGGGGAGGGAAGAAGCGAGCAGTACTTC. This gives the protein CASSRGEGRSEQYF.